This T cell receptor beta chain was identified during a study of monozygotic twins with inflammatory bowel disease. The CDR3 sequence is 16 residues long. Germline values: CDR1 DFQATT, CDR2 SNEGSKA (reference sequence). One entry per CDR3 protein, without DNA, is what TCRdb gives after re-calling the 5' RACE reads. In all, the sample yields 350,000 to 550,000 distinct CDR3 sequences. V is TRBV20-1 and J is TRBJ2-7; TCRdb picks TRBD1, but there is no DNA to check that call. The sample taken for sequencing was blood. This clonotype was sampled from a human donor with ulcerative colitis or Crohn's disease, or a healthy co-twin of an affected twin (not recorded which). This chain's CDR3 is CSARDRGTGGMREQYF.